This TCR beta chain is from a study of T cell responses to AZD1222 COVID-19 vaccine. The CDR3 is made up of 14 amino acids. Germline lookup yields CDR1 MGHRA and CDR2 YSYEKL. Trimming stripped 2 bases from V and 4 bases from J, with 8 bases between. Study-wide results and limits: Reports say nearly half of spike-specific TCRs go after unmutated variant regions. The study identified only six AZD1222 recipients as seropositive at baseline. It should be noted that donors were predominantly white British and more often female, and clonal diversity was possibly underestimated.

TCRdb's table, derived via immunoSEQ multiplex PCR, lists solely in-frame clones and lacks some. This sample yields about 75,000 clones, of which around 89% are seen a single time; 10% belongs to the top ten. For this clone: Its antigen is unknown.

The TCR sequence derives from an adult who received the MenACWY meningococcal vaccine as a control. V and J are TRBV4-1 and TRBJ2-2, with D unclear. This specimen was peripheral blood, taken 28 days after the second dose of the MenACWY control vaccine. As DNA, the CDR3 is TGCGCCAGCAGCCAACCCGTAGGCACCGGGGAGCTGTTTTTT. Amino acid sequence: CASSQPVGTGELFF.